The 30 T cell receptor beta chains below come from one sample, sequenced in a study of shared clonotypes between healthy human individuals. Generated by immunoSEQ multiplex PCR, the TCRdb table keeps only in-frame clones and is missing some. The sample includes fewer than 150,000 clones, around two thirds of them seen just once. Sequenced sample: memory CD8+ T cells sorted from blood. Stated subset: CD45RO+ cells pooled with CCR7-negative TemRA cells. These receptors were obtained from a woman aged 30 to 39 in good health.

This chain connects TRBV20-1 to TRBJ1-2; D gene unclear. The CDR3 totals 11 residues. Trimming took off 6 bases at V and 2 bases at J, with 7 bases between the two ends. The germline CDR1 and CDR2 sequences are DFQATT and SNEGSKA (reference sequence). CDR3 sequence reads: CSALENYGYTF. Here the CDR3 DNA reads TGCAGTGCCCTGGAAAACTATGGCTACACCTTC.

The V gene is TRBV27, the J gene TRBJ2-7; D is undetermined. Germline V gene lookup returns CDR1 MNHEY and CDR2 SMNVEV (reference sequence). The CDR3 consists of 16 residues. The V gene lost 7 bases and the J gene lost 0 bases, with 19 bases spanning the gap. The CDR3 sequence: CASTPFIGLSSYEQYF. CDR3 sequence (DNA): TGTGCCAGCACCCCATTCATAGGTTTGAGCTCCTACGAGCAGTACTTC.

The V and J genes are TRBV7-8 and TRBJ2-7, with D possibly matching TRBD1 (5 bases). Between the trimmed V and J ends, which lost 5 bases and 5 bases, there was a span of 16 bases. Germline CDR1 is SGHVS and CDR2 is FQNEAQ. The CDR3 has 14 amino acids. This CDR3 reads CASSQRQPLDEQYF. CDR3 in DNA: TGTGCCAGCAGCCAGAGACAGCCTTTGGACGAGCAGTACTTC. The variable domain in full, with the rest retrieved from reference TRBV7-8 and TRBJ2-7, is GAGVSQSPRYKVAKRGQDVALRCDPISGHVSLFWYQQALGQGPEFLTYFQNEAQLDKSGLPSDRFFAERPEGSVSTLKIQRTQQEDSAVYLCASSQRQPLDEQYFGPGTRLTVT.

The CDR3: CASSPPRREYTGELFF. DNA of the CDR3: TGTGCCAGCTCACCCCCGAGGAGGGAGTACACCGGGGAGCTGTTTTTT. The V and J genes are TRBV18 and TRBJ2-2, with a weak D call TRBD2 (6 bases). V dropped 3 bases and J dropped 3 bases, with 14 bases sitting between them. The CDR3 runs 16 residues. Germline CDR1 is KGHSH and CDR2 is LQKENI.

This sequence joins TRBV27 and TRBJ2-7, with D unclear. This CDR3 contains 16 residues. Trimming pared 0 bases from V and 3 bases from J, leaving 15 bases between. In germline, CDR1 is MNHEY, CDR2 SMNVEV (reference sequence). CDR3 region: CASSLSITRSYYEQYF. CDR3 DNA: TGTGCCAGCAGTTTATCGATAACTCGTTCCTACTACGAGCAGTACTTC.

The chain is built from TRBV28 and TRBJ2-7, with D hard to call. The CDR3 runs to 15 residues. V dropped 2 bases and J dropped 3 bases, with 14 bases sitting between them. Germline V lookup: CDR1 MDHEN, CDR2 SYDVKM. This CDR3 reads CASSLSLGRRYEQYF. For the CDR3, the DNA is TGTGCCAGCAGTTTAAGTCTGGGCCGGCGCTACGAGCAGTACTTC.

The chain couples TRBV4-2 to TRBJ2-7, with D possibly TRBD1 on 5 matching bases. This CDR3 is built from 16 residues. The V gene lost 0 bases and the J gene lost 5 bases, with 17 bases spanning the gap. Germline CDR1 is LGHNA and CDR2 is YNFKEQ. The CDR3 spells CASSQDLGAGSHEQYF. Written as DNA, the CDR3 is TGTGCCAGCAGCCAAGATTTAGGGGCAGGGTCCCACGAGCAGTACTTC.

V gene TRBV28 combines with J gene TRBJ2-7, with D tentatively TRBD2 (7 bases). Germline values: CDR1 MDHEN, CDR2 SYDVKM. Trimming left V 3 bases short and J 1 base short, with 16 bases between. This CDR3 contains 16 residues. The CDR3 loop is CASSFPGGGRSYEQYF. CDR3 DNA: TGTGCCAGCAGTTTTCCGGGGGGCGGCCGGTCCTACGAGCAGTACTTC.

Turning to this clone: This specimen includes other DNA sequences encoding the same CDR3. V is TRBV6-6 and J is TRBJ2-7; TRBD1 matches at 9 bases. The CDR3 runs 15 residues. The V gene end was trimmed by 0 bases and the J gene end by 2 bases; junction bases not matched to a gene: 2. Looked up from germline, CDR1 is MNHNY and CDR2 is SVGAGI (reference sequence). The CDR3 DNA is TGTGCCAGCAGTTACTCGGGGACAGGGACCTACGAGCAGTACTTC. Translation: CASSYSGTGTYEQYF.

This clone was seen a few times. This rearrangement joins TRBV7-9 to TRBJ1-1; D might be TRBD1 (5 bases). Trimming pared 8 bases from V and 0 bases from J, leaving 10 bases between. The germline gives CDR1 SEHNR, CDR2 FQNEAQ (reference sequence). The CDR3 covers 13 residues. As DNA, the CDR3 is TGTGCCAGCGGGCAGGGTCTGAACACTGAAGCTTTCTTT. Translated: CASGQGLNTEAFF.

This clone appeared a single time. The V and J genes are TRBV18 and TRBJ2-5; D gene unclear. The CDR3 spans 12 residues. V lost 3 bases and J lost 0, with 2 bases in between. CDR1 and CDR2 (germline): KGHSH, LQKENI. CDR3 sequence: CASSPNQETQYF. In nucleotides, the CDR3 is TGTGCCAGCTCACCTAACCAAGAGACCCAGTACTTC.

The chain recombines TRBV7-8 with TRBJ1-6; D perhaps matches TRBD1 (6 bases). The V end was cut by 5 bases, the J end by 8 bases, with 16 bases between. Germline V gene data show CDR1 as SGHVS and CDR2 as FQNEAQ. The CDR3 covers 15 residues. This CDR3 is CASSPIGRGDSPLHF. CDR3 in DNA: TGTGCCAGCAGCCCTATCGGCAGGGGAGATTCACCCCTCCACTTT.

The J gene is TRBJ2-7, the V gene TRBV7-9; the D gene is possibly TRBD1 (6 bases). Trimming shortened V by 4 bases and J by 5 bases, and 15 bases separated the two germline ends. CDR1 SEHNR and CDR2 FQNEAQ come from the germline V gene (reference sequence). The CDR3 has 14 residues. In DNA, the CDR3 is TGTGCCAGCAGCTCACGCTGGGGGCTTAACGAGCAGTACTTC. Translating it yields CASSSRWGLNEQYF.

The chain has TRBV11-2 and TRBJ2-5, with TRBD2 matching over 7 bases. The J call may be faulty, since TRBJ2-7 better matches the DNA end. The CDR3 totals 13 residues. Germline V gene sequence: CDR1 SGHAT, CDR2 FQNNGV. CDR3 in amino acids: CASSLGLTYEQYF. In nucleotides, the CDR3 is TGTGCCAGCAGCTTGGGACTAACCTACGAGCAGTACTTC.

The chain recombines TRBV7-2 with TRBJ2-1; possible D gene TRBD2, 5 bases. The CDR3 is 15 residues long. CDR1 and CDR2 (germline): SGHTA, FQGNSA. Trimming took 5 bases from V and 8 from J, leaving 19 bases between them. The CDR3 nucleotides are TGTGCCAGCAGCCCCGGACTTACCTCTGAGGATGAGCAGTTCTTC. Its protein product is CASSPGLTSEDEQFF.

V gene TRBV28 combines with J gene TRBJ1-2, with 8 bases matching TRBD1. Germline V lookup: CDR1 MDHEN, CDR2 SYDVKM. The CDR3 is 17 amino acids. V shed 3 bases, J shed 1 base, and the junction held 10 bases outside the gene matches. Written as DNA, the CDR3 is TGTGCCAGCAGTTTGCGTGGACAGGGCACCCATAACTATGGCTACACCTTC. Encoded protein: CASSLRGQGTHNYGYTF.

The J gene is TRBJ2-5, the V gene TRBV5-1, with 10 bases aligning to TRBD2. V dropped 4 bases and J dropped 3; count of bases not matched to a gene: 6. CDR3 length: 15 residues. The V gene's germline CDR1 is SGHRS and CDR2 YFSETQ. CDR3 protein: CASSRTSGPEETQYF. The CDR3 nucleotides are TGCGCCAGCAGCAGGACTAGCGGACCTGAAGAGACCCAGTACTTC.

The genes are TRBV6-1 and TRBJ1-2, with 8 positions matching TRBD1. V dropped 7 bases and J dropped 4; count of bases not matched to a gene: 8. Germline-derived CDR1 and CDR2 are MNHNS and SASEGT. The CDR3 covers 14 residues. CDR3 DNA sequence: TGTGCCAGCACCTCACAGGGGGGAGGCTATGGCTACACCTTC. This sequence encodes CASTSQGGGYGYTF.

The rearrangement joins TRBV28 to TRBJ2-7; 14 positions agree with TRBD2. CDR3 size: 17 residues. J gave up 4 bases and V 1 base, and 6 bases lay outside the gene matches. The germline CDR1 and CDR2 sequences are MDHEN and SYDVKM. The CDR3 loop is CASSLYGTSGSIYEQYF. The CDR3 bases are TGTGCCAGCAGTTTATACGGGACTAGCGGGAGTATATACGAGCAGTACTTC.

V is TRBV7-8 and J is TRBJ1-4; 9 bases agree with TRBD1. Germline loops: CDR1 SGHVS, CDR2 FQNEAQ. V dropped 5 bases and J dropped 7; count of bases not matched to a gene: 8. The CDR3 runs 15 residues. DNA of the CDR3: TGTGCCAGCAGCGATCGACAGGGGGGCGGTGAAAAACTGTTTTTT. Amino acid sequence: CASSDRQGGGEKLFF.

The chain has TRBV2 and TRBJ2-1; 13 bases match TRBD2. J was trimmed by 7 bases and V by 1 base; bases with no gene match: 7. Germline CDR1 SNHLY, CDR2 FYNNEI. The CDR3 totals 17 residues. This CDR3 is CASSEDPGLAGTNEQFF. CDR3 nucleotide sequence: TGTGCCAGCAGTGAAGACCCGGGACTAGCGGGAACAAATGAGCAGTTCTTC.

V gene TRBV7-6 combines with J gene TRBJ2-1; D not resolved. CDR1 and CDR2 from the germline V gene are SGHVS and FNYEAQ. V lost 2 bases and J lost 3, with 5 bases in between. The CDR3 loop spans 13 amino acids. The CDR3 reads CASSLSGYNEQFF. The CDR3 region has the DNA TGTGCCAGCAGCTTATCGGGCTACAATGAGCAGTTCTTC.

The V call is TRBV29-1, the J call TRBJ2-3; 8 bases line up with TRBD2. The germline V gene encodes CDR1 SQVTM and CDR2 ANQGSEA. The CDR3 covers 16 residues. V shed 2 bases, J shed 1 base, and the junction held 8 bases outside the gene matches. The DNA of the CDR3 is TGCAGCGTTGAATCAAATGGGCGGGAGGGCACAGATACGCAGTATTTT. Amino acids: CSVESNGREGTDTQYF.

The chain combines TRBV27 with TRBJ1-5; D call uncertain. There are 11 residues in the CDR3. The germline V gene has CDR1 MNHEY and CDR2 SMNVEV (reference sequence). V gave up 5 bases and J gave up 9 bases, with 8 bases separating them. CDR3 region: CASSPKGPQHF. CDR3 nucleotide sequence: TGTGCCAGCAGTCCTAAGGGGCCCCAGCATTTT.

This clone was counted a few times. The chain combines TRBV7-9 with TRBJ1-5, with D unresolved. This CDR3 comprises 15 residues. Trimming shortened V by 2 bases and J by 5 bases, and 13 bases separated the two germline ends. Germline V gives CDR1 SEHNR, CDR2 FQNEAQ (reference sequence). This CDR3 reads CASSLSAAGDQPQHF. Written as DNA, the CDR3 is TGTGCCAGCAGCTTATCGGCAGCTGGGGATCAGCCCCAGCATTTT.

The V gene is TRBV15, the J gene TRBJ1-5; D is unresolved. This CDR3 comprises 17 residues. Germline V lookup: CDR1 LNHNV, CDR2 YYDKDF (reference sequence). V was trimmed by 0 bases and J by 0 bases, leaving 12 bases between them. The DNA for the CDR3 is TGTGCCACCAGCAGAGATTTCACCCCAGGTAGCAATCAGCCCCAGCATTTT. It yields the protein CATSRDFTPGSNQPQHF.

The V call is TRBV4-1, the J call TRBJ1-5, with D possibly being TRBD1 (6 bases). The V gene lost 3 bases and the J gene lost 2 bases, with 17 bases spanning the gap. The germline V gene has CDR1 MGHRA and CDR2 YSYEKL. The CDR3 spans 17 residues. The CDR3 reads CASSHPGGGAGNQPQHF. CDR3 DNA sequence: TGCGCCAGCAGCCATCCTGGAGGGGGAGCGGGCAATCAGCCCCAGCATTTT.

The rearrangement links TRBV5-5 to TRBJ1-2; maybe TRBD1 (6 bases). V lost 4 bases, J lost 5 bases, and 12 bases lay in between. The V gene's germline CDR1 is SGHKS and CDR2 YYEKEE (reference sequence). CDR3 length equals 13 residues. The CDR3 nucleotides read TGTGCCAGCAGCCCACCGGGGGCGTATGGCTACACCTTC. This gives the protein CASSPPGAYGYTF.

This clone is labeled large. The V call is TRBV13, the J call TRBJ2-5, with D tentatively TRBD2 (7 bases). Germline V gene sequence: CDR1 PRHDT, CDR2 FYEKMQ (reference sequence). V gave up 5 bases and J gave up 1 base, with 14 bases separating them. This CDR3 has 15 residues. The CDR3 DNA reads as TGTGCCAGCAGCCGCAGGGGAGGGGGCCAAGAGACCCAGTACTTC. It codes for CASSRRGGGQETQYF.

In this sample, this clone turned up a few times. The gene calls are TRBV2 and TRBJ1-1; D remains ambiguous. Germline CDR1 SNHLY, CDR2 FYNNEI. CDR3 length equals 8 residues. V was pared by 5 bases and J by 10 bases, with 2 bases between. Here the CDR3 DNA reads TGTGCCAGCAGTCTAGCTTTCTTT. This encodes CASSLAFF. The full variable domain, rest sourced from reference TRBV2 and TRBJ1-1, is EPEVTQTPSHQVTQMGQEVILRCVPISNHLYFYWYRQILGQKVEFLVSFYNNEISEKSEIFDDQFSVERPDGSNFTLKIRSTKLEDSAMYFCASSLAFFGQGTRLTVV.